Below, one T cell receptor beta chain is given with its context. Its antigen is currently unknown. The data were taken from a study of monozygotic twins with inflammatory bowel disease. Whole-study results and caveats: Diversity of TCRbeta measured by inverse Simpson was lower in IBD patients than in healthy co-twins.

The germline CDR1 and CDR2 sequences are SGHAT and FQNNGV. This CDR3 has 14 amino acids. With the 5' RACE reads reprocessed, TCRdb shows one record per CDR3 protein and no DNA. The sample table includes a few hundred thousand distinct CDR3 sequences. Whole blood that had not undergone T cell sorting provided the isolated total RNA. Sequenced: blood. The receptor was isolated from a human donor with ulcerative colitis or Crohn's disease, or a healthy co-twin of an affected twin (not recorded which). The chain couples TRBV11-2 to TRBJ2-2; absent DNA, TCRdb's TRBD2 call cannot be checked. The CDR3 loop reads CASSLWRGDGELFF.